One sample yielded the 10 T cell receptor beta chains listed below, sequenced in a study of blood T cell repertoires in COVID-19. TCRdb's copy holds only in-frame clones and misses some; the assay was immunoSEQ multiplex PCR. Of roughly 150,000 clones in the sample, around 79% were seen once. The sequenced sample was PBMCs or T cells enriched from blood (not recorded which). All receptors derive from a woman between 70 and 85 years old in a cohort exposed to, infected with or recovered from COVID-19 (not recorded which).

This sequence joins TRBV7-3 and TRBJ2-1; D is unresolved. V lost 2 bases and J 6 bases, leaving 8 bases between the germline ends. The CDR3 has 13 amino acids. Germline CDR1 is SGHTA and CDR2 is FQGTGA. CDR3 residues: CASSLGSGNEQFF. The CDR3 region has the DNA TGTGCCAGCAGCTTAGGCTCGGGCAATGAGCAGTTCTTC.

This sequence joins TRBV5-1 and TRBJ2-3, with a possible D match to TRBD2 (5 bases). The germline V gene encodes CDR1 SGHRS and CDR2 YFSETQ. The CDR3 covers 13 residues. The ends were cut back, 0 bases at V and 5 bases at J, with 7 bases in the middle. CDR3 region: CASSLDRGDTQYF. The CDR3 DNA reads TGCGCCAGCAGCTTGGATCGGGGAGATACGCAGTATTTT.

With regard to this clone: One junction end disagrees with the germline gene, perhaps due to a read error. This chain joins TRBV6-5 and TRBJ1-1; possible D gene TRBD1, 6 bases. The CDR3 consists of 11 residues. Germline CDR1 and CDR2: MNHEY and SVGAGI. Written as DNA, the CDR3 is TGTGCCAGCAGCCAGGGGCAGGGCGTGCTCTTT. It encodes CASSQGQGVLF.

This CDR3 reads CASSPPAGINQPQHF. The CDR3 nucleotides read TGTGCCAGCAGCCCCCCGGCGGGTATCAATCAGCCCCAGCATTTT. The chain is built from TRBV7-3 and TRBJ1-5; D gene unclear. The V gene lost 5 bases and the J gene lost 3 bases, with 14 bases spanning the gap. CDR3 length: 15 amino acids. Germline V gene lookup returns CDR1 SGHTA and CDR2 FQGTGA.

On this clone itself: The sample has other DNA sequences that encode this CDR3 too. The chain uses TRBV29-1 and TRBJ1-2; TRBD1 might be the D (5 bases). The germline CDR1 and CDR2 sequences are SQVTM and ANQGSEA. The CDR3 has 11 amino acids. V lost 4 bases, J lost 4 bases, and 7 bases lay in between. Here the CDR3 reads CSVGGLYGYTF. CDR3 in DNA: TGCAGCGTTGGGGGCCTCTATGGCTACACCTTC.

This clone is a singleton in its sample. The chain is built from TRBV30 and TRBJ2-5; the D gene is possibly TRBD1 (6 bases). Between the trimmed V and J ends, which lost 0 bases and 4 bases, there was a span of 6 bases. There are 12 residues in the CDR3. Germline values: CDR1 GTSNPN, CDR2 SVGIG (reference sequence). CDR3 region: CAWSVQGETQYF. The CDR3 DNA follows: TGTGCCTGGAGTGTACAGGGAGAGACCCAGTACTTC.

Worth noting for this clone: This specimen includes other DNA sequences encoding the same CDR3. The V gene is TRBV3-1 (or the pseudogene TRBV3-2), the J gene TRBJ2-3, with D possibly TRBD1 on 5 matching bases. Trimming left V 6 bases short and J 6 bases short, with 10 bases between. This CDR3 region has 12 residues. Germline values: CDR1 LGHDT, CDR2 YNNKEL (reference sequence). The CDR3 nucleotides are TGTGCCAGCAGTCGACAGACGGATACGCAGTATTTT. Protein: CASSRQTDTQYF.

The V and J genes are TRBV2 and TRBJ1-6; 9 bases align to TRBD1. With 9 bases clipped from V and 7 bases from J, the junction kept 4 bases outside the gene matches. Germline V lookup: CDR1 SNHLY, CDR2 FYNNEI. The CDR3 has 13 residues. The CDR3 sequence is CARQGQGNSPLHF. The CDR3 region has the DNA TGTGCCAGGCAGGGACAGGGAAATTCACCCCTCCACTTT.

The chain combines TRBV6-4 with TRBJ1-2; D uncertain. Germline V lookup: CDR1 MRHNA, CDR2 SNTAGT. V shed 6 bases and J shed 4 bases, with 21 bases lying between them. The CDR3 runs 16 residues. The CDR3: CASSAEGSGGIYGYTF. The CDR3 bases are TGTGCCAGCAGCGCAGAGGGCAGTGGAGGGATCTATGGCTACACCTTC.

The chain uses TRBV6-4 and TRBJ2-5; a weak D match, TRBD2 (7 bases). Trimming took 2 bases from V and 7 from J, leaving 11 bases between them. Germline V gene lookup returns CDR1 MRHNA and CDR2 SNTAGT. The CDR3 has 13 amino acids. In DNA form, the CDR3 reads TGTGCCAGCAGTGACCGCGGGGGCGGGACCCAGTACTTC. Residues: CASSDRGGGTQYF.